These T cell receptor beta chains were read from a single sample in a study of graft-versus-host responses after intestinal transplantation. These TCRs are of unknown antigen specificity. TCRdb keeps only in-frame clones here, not all; method: immunoSEQ multiplex PCR. The data hold roughly 110,000 clones, with just under 95% observed a single time. The source material was unstimulated CD8+ T cells sorted from spleen or lymph node cells, sampled before transplant. These receptors came from a human donor who was the organ donor for an intestinal transplant. Both conserved end residues are trimmed from each CDR3.

V: TRBV4-1; CDR3: ASSVGGARPQH
V: TRBV28; CDR3: ASSLGGVNEQF
V: TRBV13; CDR3: ASSFRQGLGTQY
V: TRBV5-4; CDR3: ASTVWGLKGQY
V: TRBV27; CDR3: ASSLWGWAEREPGEQY
V: TRBV19; CDR3: ASSIDPRVQETQY
V: TRBV6-5; CDR3: ASSFGGYEQY
V: TRBV5-4; CDR3: ASSPIAGESTDTQY
V: TRBV4-3; CDR3: ASSQGIGQGSYEQY
V: TRBV30; CDR3: AWSVDSSYEQY